This T cell receptor (beta chain) came from a study of shared clonotypes between healthy human individuals. Produced via immunoSEQ multiplex PCR; TCRdb's table is partial and in-frame only. The sample consists of more than 2,000,000 clones, 93% of them appearing once. Germline CDR1 is SGHAT and CDR2 is FQNNGV. The CDR3 is made up of 19 amino acids. Losses at the gene ends were 1 base for V and 4 bases for J; bases not matched to a gene: 13. The V gene is TRBV11-2, the J gene TRBJ2-1, with 10 bases identical to TRBD2. The source material was naive CD4+ T cells from PBMCs. Noted subset: CD45RA+ positively selected. This receptor was taken from a man younger than 30 in good health. Some clones in this sample may be carry-over from other donors' samples. DNA for the CDR3: TGTGCCAGCAGCTTAGGAGGGGGTTGGCTAGCGGGAGAATACAATGAGCAGTTCTTC. It is translated as CASSLGGGWLAGEYNEQFF.